The source of this T cell receptor beta chain is a study of blood T cell repertoires in COVID-19. Study in general: T cells, B-cell-depleted T cells, or PBMCs provided the cDNA or gDNA that served as material.

Germline assignment: CDR1 LNHDA and CDR2 SQIVND (reference sequence). The CDR3 consists of 17 residues. Losses at the gene ends were 1 base for V and 5 bases for J; bases not matched to a gene: 10. Sequencing used immunoSEQ multiplex PCR; TCRdb keeps in-frame clones, though not all of them. Of over 250,000 clones listed, just under 90% were seen once; the top ten hold approximately 6%. This clone has just one count. Seattle patient enrollment occurred during active infection, with longitudinal follow-up thereafter. The TCR sequence derives from a woman aged 45-65 years with COVID-19, enrolled during active disease. The V and J genes are TRBV19 and TRBJ2-5, with 10 bases identical to TRBD1. Sequencing was performed on peripheral blood. Here the CDR3 reads CASSIGKTGGSSETQYF. The CDR3 DNA is TGTGCCAGTAGTATAGGGAAGACAGGGGGCTCTTCCGAGACCCAGTACTTC.